A selection of T cell receptor beta chains follows, all from one sample in a study of blood T cell repertoires in COVID-19. Some clones are missing from TCRdb's copy, which holds only in-frame ones; the method was immunoSEQ multiplex PCR. This table holds hundreds of thousands of clones, approximately 92% found once. Sample: PBMCs or T cells enriched from blood (not recorded which). The source of these receptors is a young man who had recovered from COVID-19. Both conserved end residues are part of each CDR3. Each record gives: J gene, V gene, D gene, clone size, CDR3 protein, CDR3 DNA. The D gene is left open where the match is weak. Clone size, where shown, is once, few, many, or a class for clones that have expanded.

TRBJ2-3 TRBV20-1 - - CSASGTDTQYF TGCAGTGCTAGCGGGACAGATACGCAGTATTTT
TRBJ2-7 TRBV5-5 TRBD1 - CASSRQGTMDEQYF TGTGCCAGCAGCCGACAGGGGACGATGGACGAGCAGTACTTC
TRBJ2-3 TRBV7-3 TRBD2 once CASSTLAEVSDTQYF TGTGCCAGCAGCACACTAGCGGAAGTCTCAGATACGCAGTATTTT
TRBJ2-2 TRBV9 TRBD2 - CASSVDSSGGTGELFF TGTGCCAGCAGCGTAGATTCTAGCGGGGGCACCGGGGAGCTGTTTTTT
TRBJ2-1 TRBV24-1 TRBD2 - CATSGKGTSGSSWSVYNEQFF TGTGCCACCAGTGGTAAGGGGACTAGCGGGAGTTCCTGGAGTGTTTACAATGAGCAGTTCTTC
TRBJ1-5 TRBV5-1 - - CASSLGQDQPQHF TGCGCCAGCAGCTTGGGTCAGGATCAGCCCCAGCATTTT
TRBJ2-7 TRBV28 - - CASSSTVSYEQYF TGTGCCAGCAGTTCGACAGTTTCCTACGAGCAGTACTTC
TRBJ1-5 TRBV2 - - CASSEQGGNQPQHF TGTGCCAGCAGTGAACAGGGTGGCAATCAGCCCCAGCATTTT
TRBJ2-7 TRBV4-1 TRBD2 - CASSQNGGAYEQYF TGCGCCAGCAGCCAAAACGGGGGGGCCTACGAGCAGTACTTC
TRBJ1-1 TRBV6-5 TRBD1 - CASSYSVGTGNTEAFF TGTGCCAGCAGTTACTCTGTGGGGACAGGGAACACTGAAGCTTTCTTT
TRBJ1-4 TRBV18 - - CASSPPENVFEKLFF TGTGCCAGCTCACCACCGGAGAATGTGTTCGAAAAACTGTTTTTT
TRBJ1-1 TRBV2 - - CASSDQGQRYSAFF TGTGCCAGCAGTGATCAAGGACAAAGGTATTCAGCTTTCTTT
TRBJ1-2 TRBV29-1 TRBD1 - CSVKQGRNYGYTF TGCAGCGTTAAACAGGGGAGGAACTATGGCTACACCTTC
TRBJ1-2 TRBV5-1 - once CASSLETAHGYTF TGCGCCAGCAGCTTGGAGACAGCCCATGGCTACACCTTC
TRBJ2-3 TRBV28 - - CASSLPGGTDTQYF TGTGCCAGCAGTTTGCCAGGGGGCACAGATACGCAGTATTTT
TRBJ1-1 TRBV2 - - CASSETPQRNTEAFF TGTGCCAGCAGTGAAACTCCACAGAGGAACACTGAAGCTTTCTTT
TRBJ1-2 TRBV5-4 TRBD1 once CASSVGQQNYGYTF TGTGCCAGCAGCGTGGGACAGCAAAACTATGGCTACACCTTC
TRBJ2-5 TRBV7-9 - - CASSTLDRLQGLGLRAQYF TGTGCCAGCAGCACACTAGATCGCCTACAGGGTCTTGGGTTGAGGGCCCAGTACTTC
TRBJ2-2 TRBV11-2 - - CASSPGLSPGELFF TGTGCCAGCAGCCCGGGACTTTCGCCCGGGGAGCTGTTTTTT
TRBJ1-2 TRBV11-1 TRBD1 - CASSGRQGASGYTF TGTGCCAGCAGCGGCAGGCAGGGGGCGAGTGGCTACACCTTC
TRBJ1-2 TRBV27 - - CASSVLGQQDYGYTF TGTGCCAGCAGTGTCTTAGGACAGCAGGACTATGGCTACACCTTC
TRBJ1-1 TRBV21-1 - - CASLGAAFF TGTGCCAGTCTAGGGGCGGCTTTCTTT
TRBJ1-1 TRBV6-5 - - CASREHRDTEAFF TGTGCCAGCAGGGAGCACAGGGACACTGAAGCTTTCTTT
TRBJ2-7 TRBV2 - - CASSFSYEQYF TGTGCCAGCAGCTTCTCCTACGAGCAGTACTTC
TRBJ2-1 TRBV5-1 - few CASSAGTPEQFF TGCGCCAGCAGCGCTGGGACTCCCGAGCAGTTCTTC
TRBJ2-7 TRBV20-1 TRBD1 few CSADRGNEQYF TGCAGTGCTGACAGGGGGAACGAGCAGTACTTC
TRBJ2-7 TRBV4-3 - - CASSQDIARSYEQYF TGCGCCAGCAGCCAAGATATTGCCAGATCCTACGAGCAGTACTTC
TRBJ2-1 TRBV4-1 TRBD2 - CASSQGISGGSDNEQFF TGCGCCAGCAGCCAAGGCATCAGCGGGGGATCCGACAATGAGCAGTTCTTC
TRBJ2-1 TRBV18 TRBD1 once CASSPTGVNEQFF TGTGCCAGCTCACCTACAGGGGTCAATGAGCAGTTCTTC
TRBJ2-1 TRBV14 TRBD2 once CASSQSGSGRPYNEQFF TGTGCCAGCAGCCAGTCGGGAAGCGGGAGGCCCTACAATGAGCAGTTCTTC
TRBJ1-1 TRBV7-9 TRBD1 once CASSRQGANTEAFF TGTGCCAGCAGCCGTCAGGGGGCGAACACTGAAGCTTTCTTT
TRBJ2-4 TRBV29-1 - - CSVLPGPNIQYF TGCAGCGTACTTCCTGGGCCGAACATTCAGTACTTC
TRBJ2-1 TRBV9 - - CASSSRLGDYNEQFF TGTGCCAGCAGCTCCCGGTTGGGAGATTACAATGAGCAGTTCTTC
TRBJ2-6 TRBV29-1 - once CSVEVFPGTSSGANVLTF TGCAGCGTTGAGGTTTTTCCAGGTACCTCCTCTGGGGCCAACGTCCTGACTTTC
TRBJ1-6 TRBV6-5 - - CASSYGGLNSPLHF TGTGCCAGCAGTTATGGGGGACTGAATTCACCCCTCCACTTT
TRBJ1-6 TRBV5-8 TRBD1 - CASSMTGASSYNSPLHF TGTGCCAGCAGCATGACAGGGGCGTCCTCCTATAATTCACCCCTCCACTTT
TRBJ2-3 TRBV5-8 - - CASSLGSHADTQYF TGTGCCAGCAGCTTGGGTAGTCACGCAGATACGCAGTATTTT
TRBJ1-2 TRBV3-1/TRBV3-2 - few CASSQTRQQTRF TGTGCCAGCAGCCAAACGCGGCAGCAGACCCGCTTC
TRBJ1-5 TRBV6-2/TRBV6-3 - - CASSYSTELGQPQHF TGTGCCAGCAGTTACTCGACCGAATTGGGCCAGCCCCAGCATTTT
TRBJ2-1 TRBV19 - - CASSDFNEQFF TGTGCCAGTAGTGACTTTAATGAGCAGTTCTTC
TRBJ1-4 TRBV5-1 - - CASSLDLGQGGEKLFF TGCGCCAGCAGCTTGGACCTCGGGCAGGGAGGTGAAAAACTGTTTTTT
TRBJ1-4 TRBV4-2 - - CASSAPRQGRATNEKLFF TGTGCCAGCAGCGCCCCCCGCCAGGGAAGGGCAACTAATGAAAAACTGTTTTTT
TRBJ2-5 TRBV3-1/TRBV3-2 TRBD1 - CASSHRTGGRETQYF TGTGCCAGCAGCCATCGGACAGGGGGACGAGAGACCCAGTACTTC
TRBJ2-3 TRBV2 TRBD2 - CASSEGGTSLGGDTQYF TGTGCCAGCAGTGAAGGTGGGACTAGCCTCGGGGGGGATACGCAGTATTTT
TRBJ2-1 TRBV15 TRBD1 - CATSRPWGQGNNEQFF TGTGCCACCAGCAGACCGTGGGGACAGGGGAACAATGAGCAGTTCTTC
TRBJ1-5 TRBV6-2/TRBV6-3 - - CASSLQGGYQPQHF TGTGCCAGCAGCCTCCAGGGTGGTTATCAGCCCCAGCATTTT
TRBJ1-6 TRBV6-5 TRBD1 - CASRDRGKSPLHF TGTGCCAGCAGGGACAGGGGGAAGTCACCCCTCCACTTT
TRBJ1-2 TRBV7-3 TRBD1 - CASSPQASGTGSGYTF TGTGCCAGCAGCCCACAAGCGTCAGGGACAGGGTCTGGCTACACCTTC
TRBJ2-1 TRBV5-4 TRBD2 - CASSSSGRDLYEQFF TGTGCCAGCAGCTCCAGCGGGAGGGATTTGTATGAGCAGTTCTTC
TRBJ2-2 TRBV10-2 - - CASSGGRLNTGELFF TGCGCCAGCAGTGGGGGCCGCTTGAACACCGGGGAGCTGTTTTTT
TRBJ2-7 TRBV28 TRBD2 - CASSTPGREKYEQYF TGTGCCAGCAGTACTCCCGGGAGGGAGAAGTACGAGCAGTACTTC